This T cell receptor beta chain was obtained from a study of T cell responses to AZD1222 COVID-19 vaccine. The ends were cut back, 2 bases at V and 10 bases at J, with 12 bases in the middle. In germline, CDR1 is SGHAT, CDR2 FQNNGV. The CDR3 has 13 residues. TCRdb's table, derived via immunoSEQ multiplex PCR, lists solely in-frame clones and lacks some. The sample has about 170,000 clones; approximately 90% are singletons. The receptor comes from an adult in good health. This sequence joins TRBV11-2 and TRBJ2-1; the D gene could be TRBD1 or TRBD2 (5 bases each). The sample here was peripheral blood, taken on day 0 of AZD1222 vaccination. For the CDR3, the DNA is TGTGCCAGCAGCTTAAATCTGGGGACCGAGCAGTTCTTC. Residues: CASSLNLGTEQFF.